This TCR beta chain was retrieved from a study of T cells in Graves' hyperthyroidism and ophthalmopathy. Study results and caveats: The model predicted ophthalmopathy a median roughly 6.3 months before onset. Through a model of 13 V-J features, ophthalmopathy was separated from stable hyperthyroidism. Most clonotypes expanded in thyroid above 0.001 were likewise present in blood.

What was amplified from RNA transcripts were TCR beta CDR3 regions. The HTBI set primed first-round TCR CDR3 RT-PCR. TCRdb itself ran the multiplex PCR reads through MiXCR, one entry per CDR3 protein. The repertoire holds roughly 500,000 distinct CDR3 sequences, with less than 25% as singletons. The PBMCs were sourced from fresh peripheral blood (about 10 ml). This clonotype has a count of ten or more. The antigen remains unidentified. The CDR3 totals 14 residues. Per germline, CDR1 SGHRS and CDR2 YFSETQ. V lost 1 base, J lost 1 base, and 8 bases lay in between. This clonotype was sampled from a young woman with Graves' ophthalmopathy. The sequencing input was blood. This chain joins TRBV5-1 and TRBJ2-5, with D unclear. In DNA, the CDR3 is TGCGCCAGCAGCTTGTCTATGGCCCAAGAGACCCAGTACTTC. Its translation: CASSLSMAQETQYF.